The 9 T cell receptor beta chains below come from one sample, sequenced in a study of identical twins. MiXCR was run by TCRdb on the 5' RACE reads, yielding one entry per CDR3 protein. This repertoire shows approximately 500,000 distinct CDR3 sequences, about 24% found once; its top ten account for 2.5% to 3.5%. These same data were also listed under a study on T cells expressing NK-cell markers.

The sequencing input was CD4+ T cells sorted from blood. The source is a young woman in good health.

This clonotype was observed a few times. V usage is TRBV5-1 and J usage is TRBJ1-1; tentatively, D is TRBD1 (6 bases). V was cut by 5 bases and J by 1 base, with 18 bases left in between. CDR1 is SGHRS and CDR2 is YFSETQ in the germline V gene. This CDR3 has 16 amino acids. The CDR3 DNA is TGCGCCAGCAGTTCACAGGGTCTCGGGCAGAACACTGAAGCTTTCTTT. Its translation is CASSSQGLGQNTEAFF.

V is TRBV20-1 and J is TRBJ2-7; 12 bases fit TRBD2. The CDR3 is 14 residues long. Germline V gene lookup returns CDR1 DFQATT and CDR2 SNEGSKA (reference sequence). The V gene end was trimmed by 6 bases and the J gene end by 5 bases; junction bases not matched to a gene: 8. CDR3 coding DNA: TGCAGTGCCAGGTCGACTAGCGGGAGCGACGAGCAGTACTTC. This sequence encodes CSARSTSGSDEQYF.

V gene TRBV6-1 combines with J gene TRBJ2-1; 14 bases agree with TRBD2. CDR3 size: 16 residues. Germline loops: CDR1 MNHNS, CDR2 SASEGT. J gave up 6 bases and V 10 bases, and 11 bases lay outside the gene matches. The CDR3 region has the DNA TGTGCCACATCAGCACCCGGACTAGCGGGGGGCAATGAGCAGTTCTTC. Its protein is CATSAPGLAGGNEQFF.

This clonotype came up a few times. The chain recombines TRBV5-6 with TRBJ2-5; no clear D. CDR1 SGHDT and CDR2 YYEEEE come from the germline V gene. The CDR3 has 14 residues. Trimming removed 2 bases at V and 2 bases at J, with 10 bases between. CDR3 in DNA: TGTGCCAGCAGCTTCGGTCTCACACAAGAGACCCAGTACTTC. Its translation: CASSFGLTQETQYF. Full variable domain (rest looked up from reference TRBV5-6 and TRBJ2-5): DAGVTQSPTHLIKTRGQQVTLRCSPKSGHDTVSWYQQALGQGPQFIFQYYEEEERQRGNFPDRFSGHQFPNYSSELNVNALLLGDSALYLCASSFGLTQETQYFGPGTRLLVL.

This chain links TRBV9 with TRBJ2-1, with TRBD2 matching 8 bases. The CDR3 extends over 17 amino acids. Germline-derived CDR1 and CDR2 are SGDLS and YYNGEE. V lost 0 bases to trimming and J lost 4 bases; unmatched junction nucleotides: 9. The CDR3 DNA sequence: TGTGCCAGCAGCGTAGGGGGTCGGGGGGGTTCGTACAATGAGCAGTTCTTC. Protein product: CASSVGGRGGSYNEQFF.

CDR3 amino acids: CSARTASNNSPLHF. The CDR3 DNA reads as TGCAGTGCTAGGACAGCAAGCAATAATTCACCCCTCCACTTT. The chain couples TRBV20-1 to TRBJ1-6, with D perhaps TRBD1 (5 bases). This CDR3 has 14 amino acids. V lost 3 bases, J lost 5 bases, and 11 bases lay in between. The germline V gene has CDR1 DFQATT and CDR2 SNEGSKA (reference sequence).

The chain employs TRBV28 and TRBJ1-3; D is ambiguous. The CDR3 extends over 14 amino acids. V was trimmed by 6 bases and J by 0 bases, leaving 9 bases between them. CDR1 is MDHEN and CDR2 is SYDVKM in the germline V gene. CDR3 protein: CASRTLSSGNTIYF. CDR3 sequence (DNA): TGTGCCAGCAGGACACTTAGCTCTGGAAACACCATATATTTT.

This clonotype was observed a few times. V and J are TRBV9 and TRBJ2-3, with 13 bases identical to TRBD2. J lost 3 bases, V lost 2 bases, and 6 bases had no gene match. The CDR3 length is 17 residues. Germline CDR1 SGDLS, CDR2 YYNGEE. The CDR3 DNA is TGTGCCAGCAGCGTTACTAGCGGGGGGGCTGGGACAGATACGCAGTATTTT. This sequence encodes CASSVTSGGAGTDTQYF. Combining the CDR3 with reference TRBV9 and TRBJ2-3 gives the whole variable domain DSGVTQTPKHLITATGQRVTLRCSPRSGDLSVYWYQQSLDQGLQFLIQYYNGEERAKGNILERFSAQQFPDLHSELNLSSLELGDSALYFCASSVTSGGAGTDTQYFGPGTRLTVL.

The rearrangement links TRBV10-1 to TRBJ2-1, with D perhaps TRBD2 (5 bases). V lost 0 bases to trimming and J lost 0 bases, with 9 bases between them. This CDR3 region has 16 residues. Germline-derived CDR1 and CDR2 are WNHNN and SYGVQD (reference sequence). As DNA, the CDR3 is TGCGCCAGCAGTGAGTCTACGGGGAGCTCCTACAATGAGCAGTTCTTC. The encoded protein is CASSESTGSSYNEQFF.